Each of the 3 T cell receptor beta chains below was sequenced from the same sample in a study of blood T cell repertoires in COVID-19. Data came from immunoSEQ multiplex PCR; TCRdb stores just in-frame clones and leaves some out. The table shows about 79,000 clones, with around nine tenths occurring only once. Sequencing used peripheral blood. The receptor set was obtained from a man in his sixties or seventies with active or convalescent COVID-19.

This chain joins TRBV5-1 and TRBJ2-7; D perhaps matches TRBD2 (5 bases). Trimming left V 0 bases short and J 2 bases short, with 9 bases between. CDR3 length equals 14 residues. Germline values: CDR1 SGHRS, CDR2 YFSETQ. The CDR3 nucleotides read TGCGCCAGCAGCTTGGGGACTGGCACCTACGAGCAGTACTTC. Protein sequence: CASSLGTGTYEQYF.

The CDR3 bases are TGCGCCAGCAGCCTGAGCGGACAGAAGCAAGAGACCCAGTACTTC. It yields the protein CASSLSGQKQETQYF. The gene calls are TRBV5-1 and TRBJ2-5; D is possibly TRBD1 (6 bases). Germline CDR1 and CDR2: SGHRS and YFSETQ. With 4 bases removed from V and 2 bases from J, the gap between germline ends came to 15 bases. The CDR3 runs to 15 residues.

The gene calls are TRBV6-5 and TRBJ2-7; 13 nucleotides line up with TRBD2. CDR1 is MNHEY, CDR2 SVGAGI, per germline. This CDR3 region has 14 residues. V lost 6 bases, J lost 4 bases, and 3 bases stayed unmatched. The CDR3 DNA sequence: TGTGCCAGCAGGCCGGGACTAGCGGGATACGAGCAGTACTTC. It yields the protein CASRPGLAGYEQYF.